This entry describes one TCR beta chain. The data were taken from a study of blood T cell repertoires in COVID-19. Across the whole study: Some COVID-19 samples were acute and others convalescent; all came from the United States, Italy and Spain. PBMCs, B-cell-depleted T cells, or T cells provided the cDNA or gDNA that made up the material.

Original data processing: Researchers report that nucleated cell counts were estimated from reference gene primer amplification. Only in-frame clones appear in the TCRdb table, and some are missing; sequencing was by immunoSEQ multiplex PCR. For V, J and clone size, that table is used; D and trimming come from the DNA. The table shows fewer than 250,000 clones, with around nine tenths occurring only once. The CDR3 is 14 amino acids. J was trimmed by 3 bases and V by 4 bases; bases with no gene match: 6. CDR1 and CDR2 from the germline V gene are MDHEN and SYDVKM. This chain uses TRBV28 with TRBJ2-7; 7 bases line up with TRBD1. Sequenced material: PBMCs or T cells enriched from blood (not recorded which). The sequence derives from a man aged 25 to 40 in a cohort exposed to, infected with or recovered from COVID-19 (not recorded which). CDR3 DNA: TGTGCCAGCAGTTCTGGACAGGCCGGCTACGAGCAGTACTTC. Translating it yields CASSSGQAGYEQYF. The full variable domain, completed using reference TRBV28 and TRBJ2-7, is DVKVTQSSRYLVKRTGEKVFLECVQDMDHENMFWYRQDPGLGLRLIYFSYDVKMKEKGDIPEGYSVSREKKERFSLILESASTNQTSMYLCASSSGQAGYEQYFGPGTRLTVT.